Each of the 28 T cell receptor beta chains below was sequenced from the same sample in a study of T cell responses to AZD1222 COVID-19 vaccine (dated by TCRdb to the early 2020s). This sample's time point label indicates: about 28 days (+/-7) after the second vaccine dose. The protocol used for the library was the immunoSEQ multiplex PCR assay. TCRdb carries this immuneACCESS record with in-frame sequences only. Its versions omit some clonotypes, under half of them owing to an unresolved V gene in the studies checked, with the rest unexplained. The sample yields almost 70,000 clones; around 80% were counted once. The ten largest clones represent more than 13% of the sample. The sample in question was peripheral blood, obtained 28 days after the second AZD1222 dose. All receptors derive from an adult who received the AZD1222 COVID-19 vaccine.

V and J are TRBV4-3 and TRBJ2-1; 7 bases are shared with TRBD1. There are 14 residues in the CDR3. Germline V CDR1 and CDR2: LGHNA, YSLEER. V was pared by 0 bases and J by 13 bases, with 9 bases of the junction left unmatched. CDR3 coding DNA: TGCGCCAGCAGCCAAGAAGTTAGGACAGGTGGTCAGTTCTTC. Protein product: CASSQEVRTGGQFF.

CDR3 sequence reads: CASGSLSATYQETQYF. The CDR3 DNA reads as TGTGCTAGTGGTTCCCTGTCGGCCACGTACCAAGAGACCCAGTACTTC. This sequence joins TRBV12-5 and TRBJ2-5; D unclear. The CDR3 sequence is 16 residues long. CDR1 and CDR2 from the germline V gene are LGHNT and FRNRAP. The V end lost 4 bases, the J end lost 0 bases, and 15 bases lay between the germline ends.

The chain has TRBV11-3 and TRBJ2-3, with 9 bases identical to TRBD1. The CDR3 runs 15 residues. V trimming: 4 bases; J trimming: 4 bases; junction bases outside the gene matches: 6. The germline gives CDR1 SGHNT, CDR2 YENEEA. CDR3 sequence: CASSSRQGGADTQYF. The CDR3, as DNA: TGTGCCAGCAGCTCCCGACAGGGGGGAGCAGATACGCAGTATTTT.

The rearrangement uses TRBV11-2 and TRBJ2-1, with D perhaps matching TRBD2 (7 bases). V lost 1 base and J 6 bases, leaving 19 bases between the germline ends. The CDR3 spans 17 residues. Looked up from germline, CDR1 is SGHAT and CDR2 is FQNNGV. The CDR3 coding sequence is TGTGCCAGCAGCTTAGGCATGGGGGGGCCAGGGGTCAATGAGCAGTTCTTC. It codes for CASSLGMGGPGVNEQFF.

The V gene is TRBV7-3, the J gene TRBJ1-2; D gene unclear. The CDR3 loop spans 17 amino acids. Looked up from germline, CDR1 is SGHTA and CDR2 is FQGTGA. The V end lost 0 bases, the J end lost 1 base, and 15 bases lay between the germline ends. CDR3 sequence (DNA): TGTGCCAGCAGCTTAACGGGTGGGAGAGACCTTAACTATGGCTACACCTTC. Translation: CASSLTGGRDLNYGYTF.

The V and J genes are TRBV30 and TRBJ2-5; D remains unclear. The CDR3 has 13 amino acids. Germline CDR1 is GTSNPN and CDR2 is SVGIG (reference sequence). V was clipped by 1 base and J by 5 bases, with 11 bases between them. CDR3 residues: CAWSGRALETQYF. The DNA for the CDR3 is TGTGCCTGGAGTGGTAGGGCCTTGGAGACCCAGTACTTC.

This clone occurred once. The rearrangement links TRBV28 to TRBJ1-6; TRBD1 matches at 7 bases. Germline values: CDR1 MDHEN, CDR2 SYDVKM. The CDR3 has 15 residues. Trimming took 5 bases from V and 5 from J; bases not matched to a gene: 6. CDR3 sequence: CASSKRGTDNSPLHF. DNA of the CDR3: TGTGCCAGCAGTAAACGTGGGACAGATAATTCACCCCTCCACTTT.

The rearrangement links TRBV5-6 to TRBJ2-2; tentative D call: TRBD1 (5 bases). Per germline, CDR1 SGHDT and CDR2 YYEEEE. V was shortened by 7 bases and J by 7 bases, with 17 bases between the two germline ends. This CDR3 has 14 residues. The DNA for the CDR3 is TGTGCCAGCCGGAGCAGGGTCCTCGGCGGGGAGCTGTTTTTT. It codes for CASRSRVLGGELFF.

This clone was observed a handful of times. The chain carries TRBV19 and TRBJ2-3, with D perhaps matching TRBD2 (6 bases). Germline CDR1 is LNHDA and CDR2 is SQIVND (reference sequence). V was shortened by 6 bases and J by 1 base, with 11 bases between the two germline ends. There are 14 residues in the CDR3. The DNA for the CDR3 is TGTGCCAGTAGGGCGGGGAGCCGCACAGATACGCAGTATTTT. This codes for CASRAGSRTDTQYF.

This clone was seen only a few times. This chain connects TRBV7-9 to TRBJ1-2, with no clear D. V was trimmed by 5 bases and J by 4 bases, leaving 14 bases between them. CDR1 and CDR2 (germline): SEHNR, FQNEAQ (reference sequence). This CDR3 contains 14 residues. CDR3: CASSPPRRPYGYTF. The CDR3 DNA follows: TGTGCCAGCAGCCCCCCCCGTCGGCCCTATGGCTACACCTTC.

J is TRBJ1-6 and V is TRBV10-3, with D possibly matching TRBD1 (6 bases). CDR1 and CDR2 (germline): ENHRY, SYGVKD. V lost 6 bases and J lost 5, with 14 bases in between. There are 15 residues in the CDR3. The CDR3 loop is CAISSLGADNSPLHF. The CDR3 nucleotides read TGTGCCATCAGCTCCCTGGGGGCGGATAATTCACCCCTCCACTTT.

The rearrangement joins TRBV19 to TRBJ1-1; 8 bases line up with TRBD1. The CDR3 contains 13 residues. Germline-derived CDR1 and CDR2 are LNHDA and SQIVND (reference sequence). Trimming at V came to 7 bases and at J to 4 bases, leaving 5 bases not matched to a gene. The CDR3 DNA sequence: TGTGCCAGTAATACTGACAGGGGCACTGAAGCTTTCTTT. This translates into CASNTDRGTEAFF.

The chain combines TRBV7-6 with TRBJ1-2; 7 nucleotides align to TRBD1. After removal of 10 bases from V and 8 bases from J, the junction contained 22 bases not matched to a gene. The germline V gene has CDR1 SGHVS and CDR2 FNYEAQ. This CDR3 has 16 amino acids. The CDR3 sequence is CAIQHRDRLPWGGYTF. CDR3 coding DNA: TGTGCCATACAGCACCGGGACAGACTCCCTTGGGGCGGCTACACCTTC.

The J gene is TRBJ2-7, the V gene TRBV7-9, with D unresolved. The CDR3 runs 15 residues. Trimming stripped 4 bases from V and 3 bases from J, with 16 bases between. Germline CDR1 SEHNR, CDR2 FQNEAQ (reference sequence). The CDR3 loop is CASSSQPGNNYEQYF. In nucleotides, the CDR3 is TGTGCCAGCAGCTCGCAACCGGGTAACAACTACGAGCAGTACTTC.

The chain joins TRBV27 to TRBJ1-5, with 9 bases fitting TRBD1. The J segment lost 4 bases and the V segment lost 3 bases, leaving 4 bases of the junction unmatched. There are 15 residues in the CDR3. Germline-derived CDR1 and CDR2 are MNHEY and SMNVEV (reference sequence). The CDR3 DNA is TGTGCCAGCAGTTTGGGACAGGGAGGTAATCAGCCCCAGCATTTT. This codes for CASSLGQGGNQPQHF.

DNA of the CDR3: TGTGCCAGCAGTGAAGCGTGGACAGGGGGGTACGAGCAGTACTTC. This sequence encodes CASSEAWTGGYEQYF. This chain joins TRBV6-1 and TRBJ2-7; 10 bases align to TRBD1. V lost 0 bases and J lost 4; bases outside the gene matches: 3. Germline V gene data show CDR1 as MNHNS and CDR2 as SASEGT. This CDR3 comprises 15 residues.

The chain is built from TRBV19 and TRBJ2-1; D could derive from TRBD1 or TRBD2 (6 bases each). This CDR3 is 13 amino acids long. CDR1 is LNHDA, CDR2 SQIVND, per germline (reference sequence). V was clipped by 10 bases and J by 8 bases, with 18 bases between them. The CDR3 spells CATCSGALDEQFF. As DNA, the CDR3 is TGTGCCACCTGCTCGGGGGCCCTAGATGAGCAGTTCTTC.

J is TRBJ1-1 and V is TRBV28; 7 bases fit TRBD1. CDR1 and CDR2 from the germline V gene are MDHEN and SYDVKM. Trimming took 10 bases from V and 0 from J; bases not matched to a gene: 5. CDR3 size: 13 residues. CDR3 in DNA: TGTGCCACCGAGACAGGGATGAACACTGAAGCTTTCTTT. Translated: CATETGMNTEAFF.

The chain carries TRBV12-5 and TRBJ1-4; unclear D gene. The CDR3 covers 14 residues. Germline V gene lookup returns CDR1 LGHNT and CDR2 FRNRAP. With 6 bases removed from V and 0 bases from J, the gap between germline ends came to 8 bases. The CDR3 is CASGPGATNEKLFF. DNA for the CDR3: TGTGCTAGTGGCCCGGGTGCAACTAATGAAAAACTGTTTTTT.

The chain recombines TRBV2 with TRBJ2-1; the D gene is possibly TRBD1 (5 bases). Per the germline V gene, CDR1 is SNHLY and CDR2 is FYNNEI. This CDR3 spans 13 amino acids. V lost 1 base, J lost 8 bases, and 9 bases lay in between. The CDR3 region is CASSEGQFDEQFF. CDR3 nucleotides: TGTGCCAGCAGTGAAGGACAGTTCGATGAGCAGTTCTTC. The complete variable domain, with remaining parts taken from reference TRBV2 and TRBJ2-1, reads EPEVTQTPSHQVTQMGQEVILRCVPISNHLYFYWYRQILGQKVEFLVSFYNNEISEKSEIFDDQFSVERPDGSNFTLKIRSTKLEDSAMYFCASSEGQFDEQFFGPGTRLTVL.

V is TRBV18 and J is TRBJ1-2, with TRBD1 as a possible D gene (5 bases). Germline V gene sequence: CDR1 KGHSH, CDR2 LQKENI. The ends were cut back, 3 bases at V and 6 bases at J, with 17 bases in the middle. This CDR3 has 15 residues. The chain's CDR3 is CASSPPQRPGDGYTF. In DNA form, the CDR3 reads TGTGCCAGCTCACCTCCACAACGCCCGGGGGATGGCTACACCTTC.

V and J are TRBV19 and TRBJ1-1; tentative D call: TRBD1 (6 bases). Germline CDR1 LNHDA, CDR2 SQIVND (reference sequence). CDR3 length equals 15 residues. The germline V and J ends were trimmed by 7 bases and 1 base, with 16 bases remaining between them. CDR3 DNA sequence: TGTGCCAGTAAACAGGGCCCGTCTTGGAACACTGAAGCTTTCTTT. Protein: CASKQGPSWNTEAFF.

CDR3 sequence: CASSFEAGAYNEQFF. The CDR3 region has the DNA TGTGCCAGCAGCTTCGAAGCGGGGGCGTACAATGAGCAGTTCTTC. The V and J genes are TRBV7-2 and TRBJ2-1; 8 nucleotides match TRBD2. Germline CDR1 and CDR2: SGHTA and FQGNSA. V shed 3 bases and J 4 bases; nucleotides not matched to a gene: 5. This CDR3 comprises 15 residues.

Here the CDR3 reads CAWSQTNTGELFF. Written as DNA, the CDR3 is TGTGCCTGGTCTCAGACGAACACCGGGGAGCTGTTTTTT. The V call is TRBV30, the J call TRBJ2-2; D uncertain. CDR3 length: 13 amino acids. V lost 5 bases and J 0 bases, leaving 7 bases between the germline ends. Per germline, CDR1 GTSNPN and CDR2 SVGIG (reference sequence).

V is TRBV5-4 and J is TRBJ2-6; D could derive from TRBD1 or TRBD2 (6 bases each). V was trimmed by 4 bases and J by 5 bases, leaving 16 bases between them. The length of the CDR3 is 16 residues. From germline, CDR1 is SGHNT and CDR2 YYREEE (reference sequence). The CDR3 sequence: CASSTVGGIRANVLTF. CDR3 coding DNA: TGTGCCAGCAGCACGGTAGGGGGGATCAGGGCCAACGTCCTGACTTTC.

The chain joins TRBV14 to TRBJ1-2; 8 positions agree with TRBD1. J gave up 0 bases and V 2 bases, and 8 bases lay outside the gene matches. The germline gives CDR1 SGHDN, CDR2 FVKESK. The CDR3 spans 17 residues. The DNA for the CDR3 is TGTGCCAGCAGCCAACATCAGGGGGCCTCGACTAACTATGGCTACACCTTC. Its protein product is CASSQHQGASTNYGYTF.

This rearrangement joins TRBV7-9 to TRBJ1-1; unclear D gene. There are 16 residues in the CDR3. The germline V gene encodes CDR1 SEHNR and CDR2 FQNEAQ (reference sequence). V was clipped by 0 bases and J by 5 bases, with 16 bases between them. The chain's CDR3 is CASSLALAWDLTEAFF. In nucleotides, the CDR3 is TGTGCCAGCAGCTTAGCGCTAGCATGGGATCTGACTGAAGCTTTCTTT.

The chain combines TRBV10-3 with TRBJ1-2, with a tentative D call TRBD1 (6 bases). V was shortened by 2 bases and J by 1 base, with 8 bases between the two germline ends. Germline-derived CDR1 and CDR2 are ENHRY and SYGVKD. This CDR3 is built from 14 residues. CDR3 residues: CAISEGGLNYGYTF. The DNA for the CDR3 is TGTGCCATCAGTGAGGGGGGGCTTAACTATGGCTACACCTTC.